Sequencing of this T cell receptor beta chain was carried out in a study of shared clonotypes between healthy human individuals. Sequencing used immunoSEQ multiplex PCR; TCRdb keeps in-frame clones, though not all of them. The sample lists 950,000 to 1,100,000 clones; under 80% were seen once. Study observations and caveats: Non-shared clonotypes had lower generation probabilities than clonotypes shared by all four sorted-subset donors.

As concerns this clone: Its cognate antigen is unknown.

Sequencing was carried out using memory CD4+ T cells sorted from blood. The subset denotes: CD45RA-negative fraction. The source of this sequence is a man between 18 and 35 years old in good health.

CDR3 residues: CASSFLGGTGGYEQYF. CDR3 bases: TGTGCCAGCAGTTTCCTAGGCGGGACAGGGGGCTACGAGCAGTACTTC. The genes are TRBV6-5 and TRBJ2-7; TRBD1 matches at 11 bases. After removal of 4 bases from V and 3 bases from J, the junction contained 8 bases not matched to a gene. CDR1 and CDR2 from the germline V gene are MNHEY and SVGAGI. The CDR3 is 16 amino acids.